This TCR beta chain emerged from a study of post-analysis software for immune sequencing data. Study outcomes and limitations: Higher frequency in patients than in controls was seen for about 5 TRBV segments, with TRBV5-6, TRBV5-1 and TRBV20-1 among them.

Unique molecular identifiers were built into the TCR beta cDNA libraries. TCRdb fed the PCR reads into MiXCR, producing one record per CDR3 protein. The table records roughly 670,000 distinct CDR3 sequences, roughly three fifths of them present only once. Remarks on this clonotype: Its matching antigen is unknown.

The ends lost 2 bases at V and 4 bases at J; junction bases unmatched: 9. The CDR3 totals 16 residues. Looked up from germline, CDR1 is SNHLY and CDR2 is FYNNEI. The receptor was isolated from a girl aged 2-10 years with multiple sclerosis. The sample comprised blood. The chain combines TRBV2 with TRBJ2-3; 7 bases line up with TRBD2. CDR3 in DNA: TGTGCCAGCAGTGAAACGGGCGGGGGAGGATCAGATACGCAGTATTTT. This codes for CASSETGGGGSDTQYF. Full variable domain (remainder filled in from reference TRBV2 and TRBJ2-3): EPEVTQTPSHQVTQMGQEVILRCVPISNHLYFYWYRQILGQKVEFLVSFYNNEISEKSEIFDDQFSVERPDGSNFTLKIRSTKLEDSAMYFCASSETGGGGSDTQYFGPGTRLTVL.